The entry that follows covers one T cell receptor (beta chain) sequence. The antigen is not known. Germline values: CDR1 SGHVS, CDR2 FNYEAQ. Trimming removed 5 bases at V and 0 bases at J, with 14 bases between. This CDR3 has 15 residues. This sample is part of a study of cytomegalovirus exposure and HLA in healthy donors. Study-level points and caveats: Among the CMV-associated chains, three were confirmed in vitro as specific for CMV antigens. Rarity marked most TCR sequences, yet some public TCRs occurred in many donors. It was 160 or so TCR beta chains that were listed as cytomegalovirus-associated.

Sequencing was performed with immunoSEQ multiplex PCR; in TCRdb, only in-frame clones are kept and a portion is missing. Here the sample spans some 70,000 clones, about 96% being singletons. The sequenced sample consisted of PBMCs. The receptor comes from a man between 18 and 29 years old in good health and CMV-seronegative. This chain joins TRBV7-6 and TRBJ2-7; a possible D gene is TRBD1 (5 bases). The CDR3 DNA follows: TGTGCCAGCAGCCTAGGGGCCAGTAACTCCTACGAGCAGTACTTC. Its translation is CASSLGASNSYEQYF.